This T cell receptor beta chain appears in the sequencing data of a study of cytomegalovirus exposure and HLA in healthy donors. PCR used 60 Vbeta primers and 13 Jbeta primers. Produced via immunoSEQ multiplex PCR; TCRdb's table is partial and in-frame only. This sample has roughly 66,000 clones, with roughly four fifths found just once. In this sample, this clone turned up a few times. Its matching antigen is unknown. Notes on the study in general: The investigators catalogued 150 to 200 TCR beta chains as cytomegalovirus-associated. When analyzed later, a missense DCLRE1C variant was found to be linked to TCR beta V- and J-gene trimming.

Sample: PBMCs. This TCR came from a man aged 45-65 years in good health and CMV-seronegative.

The CDR3 nucleotides are TGCGCCAGCAGCCCGGGGGACAGGGGAGAGACCCAGTACTTC. Translated: CASSPGDRGETQYF. The rearrangement links TRBV5-1 to TRBJ2-5; 10 nucleotides line up with TRBD1. After removal of 4 bases from V and 4 bases from J, the junction contained 4 bases not matched to a gene. Germline V lookup: CDR1 SGHRS, CDR2 YFSETQ. The CDR3 consists of 14 residues.